These 14 T cell receptor beta chains came from one sample sequenced in a study of response to subunit inactivated influenza vaccine. TCRdb ran MiXCR on the RT-PCR reads and lists one entry per CDR3 protein. This sample has over 450,000 distinct CDR3 sequences, with about an eighth found just once. The source was PBMCs from blood, collected roughly 45 days after vaccination. All receptors derive from a man aged 50 or older who received an inactivated influenza vaccine.

The CDR3 DNA sequence: TGTGCCAGCAGTGCCCTGCGACAGGGATATGGCTACACCTTC. It translates to CASSALRQGYGYTF. The rearrangement joins TRBV6-1 to TRBJ1-2; 7 bases match TRBD1. The CDR3 has 14 residues. Trimming took 4 bases from V and 5 from J; bases not matched to a gene: 7. Germline V gene sequence: CDR1 MNHNS, CDR2 SASEGT.

This clonotype was seen more than once but under ten times. This chain joins TRBV24-1 and TRBJ2-5; unclear D gene. V gave up 9 bases and J gave up 2 bases, with 9 bases separating them. The V gene's germline CDR1 is KGHDR and CDR2 SFDVKD. The CDR3 has 12 residues. The CDR3 sequence is CATGADQETQYF. As DNA, the CDR3 is TGTGCCACCGGCGCGGATCAAGAGACCCAGTACTTC.

This clonotype appeared many times. CDR3 DNA: TGTGCCAGCAGCTCCGCCGGGACGCCCTACGAGCAGTACTTC. It codes for CASSSAGTPYEQYF. The rearrangement links TRBV6-1 to TRBJ2-7; D is tentatively TRBD1 or TRBD2 (5 bases each). Germline V CDR1 and CDR2: MNHNS, SASEGT. Trimming removed 6 bases at V and 2 bases at J, with 14 bases between. This CDR3 spans 14 amino acids.

The genes are TRBV3-1 and TRBJ1-1; D is unresolved. The CDR3 is 14 residues long. From germline, CDR1 is LGHDT and CDR2 YNNKEL (reference sequence). V dropped 1 base and J dropped 6 bases, with 12 bases sitting between them. The CDR3 loop reads CASSQVTGVAEAFF. The DNA of the CDR3 is TGTGCCAGCAGCCAAGTGACCGGGGTAGCTGAAGCTTTCTTT. Supplemented by reference TRBV3-1 and TRBJ1-1, the full variable domain reads DTAVSQTPKYLVTQMGNDKSIKCEQNLGHDTMYWYKQDSKKFLKIMFSYNNKELIINETVPNRFSPKSPDKAHLNLHINSLELGDSAVYFCASSQVTGVAEAFFGQGTRLTVV.

This rearrangement joins TRBV15 to TRBJ2-7, with D perhaps TRBD1 (5 bases). V was shortened by 2 bases and J by 3 bases, with 17 bases between the two germline ends. The CDR3 is 16 residues long. Germline V gives CDR1 LNHNV, CDR2 YYDKDF (reference sequence). The CDR3 nucleotides are TGTGCCACCAGCAGACTCAGGGAAGATAGTAACTACGAGCAGTACTTC. Its protein is CATSRLREDSNYEQYF. Full variable domain (rest looked up from reference TRBV15 and TRBJ2-7): DAMVIQNPRYQVTQFGKPVTLSCSQTLNHNVMYWYQQKSSQAPKLLFHYYDKDFNNEADTPDNFQSRRPNTSFCFLDIRSPGLGDTAMYLCATSRLREDSNYEQYFGPGTRLTVT.

The V gene is TRBV20-1, the J gene TRBJ2-3; 11 positions match TRBD2. The CDR3 runs to 16 residues. The J segment lost 1 base and the V segment lost 5 bases, leaving 8 bases of the junction unmatched. The germline V gene has CDR1 DFQATT and CDR2 SNEGSKA (reference sequence). The chain's CDR3 is CSALTLAGGGTDTQYF. The DNA of the CDR3 is TGCAGTGCTCTTACTCTAGCGGGGGGCGGCACAGATACGCAGTATTTT.

This clonotype came up a few times. The chain links TRBV20-1 to TRBJ2-3; TRBD2 aligns across 8 bases. CDR1 and CDR2 (germline): DFQATT, SNEGSKA (reference sequence). The CDR3 runs 15 residues. The V segment lost 0 bases and the J segment 6 bases; nucleotides outside the gene matches: 8. CDR3: CSARDPGGASDTQYF. The CDR3 DNA sequence: TGCAGTGCTAGAGATCCCGGGGGGGCATCGGATACGCAGTATTTT.

The chain couples TRBV20-1 to TRBJ1-4; D remains unclear. CDR3 length: 13 residues. CDR1 is DFQATT, CDR2 SNEGSKA, per germline (reference sequence). V lost 4 bases, J lost 7 bases, and 13 bases lay in between. Here the CDR3 reads CSATRMRGEKLFF. The CDR3 DNA sequence: TGCAGTGCTACCAGGATGCGTGGTGAAAAACTGTTTTTT.

This CDR3 reads CASSSLGTSGRTNEQFF. The CDR3 DNA reads as TGTGCCAGCAGTTCCCTAGGGACTAGCGGGAGGACCAATGAGCAGTTCTTC. The genes are TRBV28 and TRBJ2-1; 15 bases line up with TRBD2. The germline V gene encodes CDR1 MDHEN and CDR2 SYDVKM. V lost 4 bases to trimming and J lost 6 bases; unmatched junction nucleotides: 7. The CDR3 extends over 17 amino acids.

This clonotype was detected only a few times. V gene TRBV20-1 combines with J gene TRBJ1-1; D might be TRBD1 (6 bases). In germline, CDR1 is DFQATT, CDR2 SNEGSKA (reference sequence). The CDR3 is 14 amino acids. The V end was cut by 1 base, the J end by 4 bases, with 13 bases between. The CDR3 is CSARVFGGGTEAFF. CDR3 DNA sequence: TGCAGTGCTAGAGTTTTCGGAGGGGGCACTGAAGCTTTCTTT.

This clonotype was counted between two and nine times. V gene TRBV3-1 combines with J gene TRBJ2-2; D is uncertain. The CDR3 extends over 16 amino acids. Trimming shortened V by 1 base and J by 6 bases, and 15 bases separated the two germline ends. The germline gives CDR1 LGHDT, CDR2 YNNKEL (reference sequence). CDR3 coding DNA: TGTGCCAGCAGCCAAGGGAATACCCTCTCAGCCGGGGAGCTGTTTTTT. Translated, it gives CASSQGNTLSAGELFF.

V gene TRBV20-1 combines with J gene TRBJ1-1, with TRBD1 matching 11 bases. CDR3 size: 13 residues. The ends lost 6 bases at V and 3 bases at J; junction bases unmatched: 3. Germline loops: CDR1 DFQATT, CDR2 SNEGSKA (reference sequence). CDR3: CSAPGQGDTEAFF. CDR3 nucleotide sequence: TGCAGTGCCCCGGGACAGGGGGACACTGAAGCTTTCTTT.

V gene TRBV6-2 or TRBV6-3 combines with J gene TRBJ1-2; D perhaps matches TRBD1 (5 bases). With 6 bases removed from V and 5 bases from J, the gap between germline ends came to 7 bases. The germline CDR1 and CDR2 sequences are MNHEY and SVGEGT. This CDR3 comprises 11 residues. CDR3 nucleotides: TGTGCCAGCAGGGACACTTATGGCTACACCTTC. It encodes CASRDTYGYTF.

The rearrangement links TRBV7-8 to TRBJ2-3; 11 bases line up with TRBD2. CDR1 is SGHVS, CDR2 FQNEAQ, per germline. The CDR3 spans 17 residues. The junction had 4 bases not matched to a gene; V was cut back by 1 base and J by 1 base. The CDR3 spells CASSLGIAGGGTDTQYF. As DNA, the CDR3 is TGTGCCAGCAGCTTAGGAATAGCGGGGGGGGGCACAGATACGCAGTATTTT.